This T cell receptor (beta chain) was profiled in a study of monozygotic twins with inflammatory bowel disease. CDR3 length equals 16 residues. Germline assignment: CDR1 SGHDT and CDR2 YYEEEE. Study findings and constraints: The study found lower TCRbeta diversity (inverse Simpson) in IBD patients than in healthy co-twins. A single strong IBD-associated signal or clonotype was not supported by the findings.

As concerns this clonotype: The antigen is undetermined.

There were eight separate reactions per sample in which cDNA was made. Template switching appended UMIs that held a 6-nucleotide sample barcode. TCRdb reprocessed the 5' RACE reads and stores each CDR3 protein as one record, lacking DNA. This repertoire includes approximately 150,000 distinct CDR3 sequences. This receptor was identified in a human donor with ulcerative colitis or Crohn's disease, or a healthy co-twin of an affected twin (not recorded which). The chain couples TRBV5-6 to TRBJ1-2. Specimen: blood. The CDR3 protein is CASSWDRRTDNYGYTF. The whole variable domain, filled in from reference TRBV5-6 and TRBJ1-2, reads DAGVTQSPTHLIKTRGQQVTLRCSPKSGHDTVSWYQQALGQGPQFIFQYYEEEERQRGNFPDRFSGHQFPNYSSELNVNALLLGDSALYLCASSWDRRTDNYGYTFGSGTRLTVV.